Presented here are 5 T cell receptor beta chains from one specimen sequenced in a study of CD8 T cells in Susac syndrome. Random hexamers served to reverse transcribe roughly 0.5 to 1 ug RNA. TCRdb used MiXCR to reprocess the immunoSEQ multiplex PCR reads, holding one entry per CDR3 protein. The sample yields some 76,000 distinct CDR3 sequences, roughly 91% seen once. The sample consisted of CD8+ T cells from PBMCs. The receptors originated from a human donor with multiple sclerosis.

J is TRBJ2-7 and V is TRBV7-9; D not certain. Germline values: CDR1 SEHNR, CDR2 FQNEAQ (reference sequence). V lost 4 bases and J lost 3, with 19 bases in between. This CDR3 has 16 residues. CDR3 residues: CASSSPGSSLSYEQYF. Here the CDR3 DNA reads TGTGCCAGCAGCTCCCCGGGCAGCAGTCTGAGCTACGAGCAGTACTTC.

This clonotype was seen a handful of times. The rearrangement joins TRBV7-8 to TRBJ2-7, with a tentative D call TRBD1 (6 bases). This CDR3 comprises 14 residues. Trimming took 1 base from V and 2 from J, leaving 9 bases between them. In germline, CDR1 is SGHVS, CDR2 FQNEAQ. The CDR3 sequence: CASSLEGGTYEQYF. Here the CDR3 DNA reads TGTGCCAGCAGCTTAGAAGGGGGAACCTACGAGCAGTACTTC.

This chain joins TRBV20-1 and TRBJ2-7, with TRBD2 matching 11 bases. Germline CDR1 and CDR2: DFQATT and SNEGSKA (reference sequence). This CDR3 is built from 19 residues. V lost 1 base and J lost 5; bases outside the gene matches: 19. DNA for the CDR3: TGCAGTGCTAGAGCATATCCATACCTAGCGGGAGGATTGCGGGACGAGCAGTACTTC. Amino acid sequence: CSARAYPYLAGGLRDEQYF.

The chain couples TRBV5-6 to TRBJ2-7; 7 bases match TRBD1. Losses at the gene ends were 5 bases for V and 7 bases for J; bases not matched to a gene: 12. The CDR3 sequence is 14 residues long. CDR1 and CDR2 (germline): SGHDT, YYEEEE. CDR3 region: CASSSVQGMWEQYF. In nucleotides, the CDR3 is TGTGCCAGCAGTTCTGTACAGGGGATGTGGGAGCAGTACTTC.

The chain couples TRBV19 to TRBJ2-7; the match to TRBD2 covers 9 bases. Germline V CDR1 and CDR2: LNHDA, SQIVND (reference sequence). The CDR3 length is 15 residues. J lost 3 bases, V lost 3 bases, and 6 bases had no gene match. In DNA form, the CDR3 reads TGTGCCAGTAGTATCAGCCTAGCGGGACTCTACGAGCAGTACTTC. Its protein product is CASSISLAGLYEQYF.